Listed here are 23 T cell receptor beta chains from one sample, sequenced in a study of shared clonotypes between healthy human individuals. This table comes from immunoSEQ multiplex PCR, and its TCRdb copy is limited to in-frame clones, with some not included. The table records 2 million to 3 million clones, over 85% of them present only once. Sequencing was performed on naive CD4+ T cells from PBMCs. As for subset: CD45RA+ positively selected. These receptors all come from a man between 18 and 35 years old in good health. Some clones in this sample may be carry-over from other donors' samples.

The rearrangement uses TRBV14 and TRBJ1-2, with D tentatively TRBD1 (5 bases). The CDR3 spans 12 residues. V lost 4 bases and J 4 bases, leaving 7 bases between the germline ends. CDR1 and CDR2 from the germline V gene are SGHDN and FVKESK. CDR3 DNA sequence: TGTGCCAGCAGCCCCGGGACCTATGGCTACACCTTC. It yields the protein CASSPGTYGYTF. Combining the CDR3 with reference TRBV14 and TRBJ1-2 gives the whole variable domain EAGVTQFPSHSVIEKGQTVTLRCDPISGHDNLYWYRRVMGKEIKFLLHFVKESKQDESGMPNNRFLAERTGGTYSTLKVQPAELEDSGVYFCASSPGTYGYTFGSGTRLTVV.

V is TRBV5-4 and J is TRBJ2-2, with 7 bases identical to TRBD2. V was pared by 0 bases and J by 6 bases, with 8 bases of the junction left unmatched. The CDR3 totals 16 residues. CDR1 is SGHNT, CDR2 YYREEE, per germline (reference sequence). The CDR3 nucleotides are TGTGCCAGCAGCTTGGTGGCGGGGGTGGTCCCCGGGGAGCTGTTTTTT. It codes for CASSLVAGVVPGELFF.

The genes are TRBV27 and TRBJ1-1; no firm D call. Per germline, CDR1 MNHEY and CDR2 SMNVEV (reference sequence). This CDR3 has 13 residues. The V end was cut by 9 bases, the J end by 4 bases, with 15 bases between. CDR3: CASTGGMGTEAFF. As DNA, the CDR3 is TGTGCCAGTACCGGTGGTATGGGCACTGAAGCTTTCTTT.

V is TRBV27 and J is TRBJ2-1; D is possibly TRBD2 (5 bases). Looked up from germline, CDR1 is MNHEY and CDR2 is SMNVEV (reference sequence). The CDR3 has 16 amino acids. Trimming removed 0 bases at V and 4 bases at J, with 13 bases between. This chain's CDR3 is CASSLSSASLYNEQFF. CDR3 coding DNA: TGTGCCAGCAGTTTATCGTCGGCTAGCCTGTACAATGAGCAGTTCTTC.

V and J are TRBV30 and TRBJ2-7; D call uncertain. This CDR3 region has 12 residues. Trimming shortened V by 0 bases and J by 12 bases, and 15 bases separated the two germline ends. Germline V CDR1 and CDR2: GTSNPN, SVGIG (reference sequence). The CDR3: CAWSVPDQMWYF. In DNA, the CDR3 is TGTGCCTGGAGTGTACCAGACCAGATGTGGTACTTC.

V usage is TRBV27 and J usage is TRBJ2-7; TRBD1 is a possible D gene (6 bases). This CDR3 contains 13 residues. Trimming took off 1 base at V and 5 bases at J, with 9 bases between the two ends. Germline V gene data show CDR1 as MNHEY and CDR2 as SMNVEV (reference sequence). The CDR3 is CASSLFQGNEQYF. The CDR3 nucleotides read TGTGCCAGCAGTTTATTTCAGGGGAACGAGCAGTACTTC.

Turning to this clone: Other DNA sequences in the same sample also yield this CDR3. The rearrangement links TRBV4-1 to TRBJ2-1; 9 bases agree with TRBD2. V dropped 1 base and J dropped 4; count of bases not matched to a gene: 2. Per germline, CDR1 MGHRA and CDR2 YSYEKL. This CDR3 has 15 residues. CDR3: CASSQGLAGYNEQFF. The CDR3 DNA is TGCGCCAGCAGCCAAGGGCTAGCGGGATACAATGAGCAGTTCTTC.

The chain joins TRBV5-1 to TRBJ1-2, with 7 bases fitting TRBD1. Looked up from germline, CDR1 is SGHRS and CDR2 is YFSETQ. V gave up 0 bases and J gave up 4 bases; unmatched junction bases: 9. The CDR3 totals 16 residues. The CDR3 sequence is CASSLGDSNPTYGYTF. CDR3 sequence (DNA): TGCGCCAGCAGCTTGGGGGACAGCAACCCAACCTATGGCTACACCTTC.

The CDR3 loop reads CASTSQDGGRTNNEQFF. The DNA of the CDR3 is TGTGCCAGCACCTCACAGGATGGCGGGAGGACCAACAATGAGCAGTTCTTC. The chain combines TRBV9 with TRBJ2-1, with 8 bases lining up with TRBD2. The CDR3 contains 17 residues. After removal of 6 bases from V and 5 bases from J, the junction contained 16 bases not matched to a gene. The germline CDR1 and CDR2 sequences are SGDLS and YYNGEE.

This chain links TRBV6-1 with TRBJ1-1; D possibly corresponds to TRBD1 (5 bases). V lost 3 bases, J lost 4 bases, and 12 bases lay in between. CDR1 is MNHNS, CDR2 SASEGT, per germline. The CDR3 sequence is 14 residues long. The CDR3 reads CASSDWTRPTEAFF. The CDR3 nucleotides read TGTGCCAGCAGTGATTGGACAAGGCCCACTGAAGCTTTCTTT.

This sequence joins TRBV2 and TRBJ2-1, with TRBD2 matching 11 bases. V was clipped by 7 bases and J by 4 bases; unmatched bases: 6. Germline lookup yields CDR1 SNHLY and CDR2 FYNNEI. CDR3 length: 15 amino acids. The CDR3 coding sequence is TGTGCCAGCACTAGCGGGAGGAGGATTTACAATGAGCAGTTCTTC. Translation: CASTSGRRIYNEQFF. The full variable domain, completed using reference TRBV2 and TRBJ2-1, is EPEVTQTPSHQVTQMGQEVILRCVPISNHLYFYWYRQILGQKVEFLVSFYNNEISEKSEIFDDQFSVERPDGSNFTLKIRSTKLEDSAMYFCASTSGRRIYNEQFFGPGTRLTVL.

V usage is TRBV5-8 and J usage is TRBJ2-7, with unresolved D. The CDR3 length is 16 residues. Per germline, CDR1 SGHTS and CDR2 YDEGEE. Trimming stripped 0 bases from V and 7 bases from J, with 20 bases between. CDR3 sequence reads: CASSLVGAPGSMEQYF. The CDR3 nucleotides are TGTGCCAGCAGCTTGGTTGGCGCCCCTGGGTCGATGGAGCAGTACTTC.

In regard to this clone: Other nucleotide sequences from this sample produce the same CDR3. This rearrangement joins TRBV7-3 to TRBJ2-3; D gene ambiguous. The CDR3 covers 14 residues. The germline V gene encodes CDR1 SGHTA and CDR2 FQGTGA. V lost 0 bases to trimming and J lost 0 bases, with 4 bases between them. The CDR3 nucleotides are TGTGCCAGCAGCTTAACCCCTAGCACAGATACGCAGTATTTT. Translation gives CASSLTPSTDTQYF.

The rearrangement uses TRBV18 and TRBJ2-5; D possibly corresponds to TRBD2 (5 bases). Trimming pared 3 bases from V and 4 bases from J, leaving 12 bases between. From germline, CDR1 is KGHSH and CDR2 LQKENI. This CDR3 spans 14 amino acids. CDR3 region: CASSPRGARETQYF. The CDR3 DNA is TGTGCCAGCTCACCCCGGGGAGCCCGAGAGACCCAGTACTTC.

Here the CDR3 reads CASSPRGTGDSGANVLTF. In nucleotides, the CDR3 is TGTGCCAGCTCACCACGAGGGACAGGAGACTCTGGGGCCAACGTCCTGACTTTC. The rearrangement joins TRBV18 to TRBJ2-6; TRBD1 matches at 8 bases. CDR3 length equals 18 residues. V lost 1 base, J lost 0 bases, and 5 bases stayed unmatched. Germline CDR1 and CDR2: KGHSH and LQKENI.

This clone came up once. The chain uses TRBV5-6 and TRBJ1-3; TRBD1 might be the D (5 bases). V was pared by 4 bases and J by 4 bases, with 18 bases between. The CDR3 totals 16 residues. CDR1 SGHDT and CDR2 YYEEEE come from the germline V gene. The CDR3 spells CASSVAGQGEGNTIYF. In DNA form, the CDR3 reads TGTGCCAGCAGCGTCGCCGGACAAGGGGAAGGAAACACCATATATTTT.

This sequence joins TRBV7-2 and TRBJ1-2; a weak D match, TRBD1 (6 bases). The CDR3 runs to 15 residues. V shed 4 bases and J shed 4 bases, with 16 bases lying between them. Germline V gene data show CDR1 as SGHTA and CDR2 as FQGNSA. The CDR3 protein is CASSYRDTLGYGYTF. As DNA, the CDR3 is TGTGCCAGCAGCTACCGGGACACACTTGGCTATGGCTACACCTTC.

The rearrangement links TRBV7-8 to TRBJ2-7, with 8 bases lining up with TRBD1. The germline V gene encodes CDR1 SGHVS and CDR2 FQNEAQ. The trim removed 5 bases at V and 9 bases at J, leaving 6 bases unmatched. The CDR3 extends over 12 amino acids. The CDR3 region has the DNA TGTGCCAGCAGCGCACGACAGGGGTTGCAGTACTTC. As protein: CASSARQGLQYF.

V and J are TRBV19 and TRBJ2-1; either TRBD1 or TRBD2 may fit D (5 bases each). CDR1 and CDR2 from the germline V gene are LNHDA and SQIVND (reference sequence). With 1 base removed from V and 0 bases from J, the gap between germline ends came to 28 bases. There are 22 residues in the CDR3. In DNA form, the CDR3 reads TGTGCCAGTAGTATAGGAGGAATCGTTCGGGGACCCGCAAAGAGCTCCTACAATGAGCAGTTCTTC. Translated: CASSIGGIVRGPAKSSYNEQFF.

The V call is TRBV13, the J call TRBJ2-6; 10 nucleotides line up with TRBD1. The J segment lost 4 bases and the V segment lost 4 bases, leaving 7 bases of the junction unmatched. Germline loops: CDR1 PRHDT, CDR2 FYEKMQ (reference sequence). The CDR3 consists of 17 residues. CDR3 residues: CASSSPGQGNGANVLTF. Here the CDR3 DNA reads TGTGCCAGCAGCTCCCCGGGACAGGGGAACGGGGCCAACGTCCTGACTTTC.

The chain combines TRBV5-1 with TRBJ2-1; D may be TRBD1 or TRBD2 (5 bases each). The CDR3 is 14 amino acids. Germline lookup yields CDR1 SGHRS and CDR2 YFSETQ. V was trimmed by 7 bases and J by 1 base, leaving 12 bases between them. The CDR3 nucleotides read TGCGCCAGCGAGGGGTTCCCGTCCTACAATGAGCAGTTCTTC. Translating gives CASEGFPSYNEQFF.

Written as DNA, the CDR3 is TGTGCCAGCAGCGTAGGTGCCGGGGCGCTTAATGAAAAACTGTTTTTT. Translated, it gives CASSVGAGALNEKLFF. The chain has TRBV9 and TRBJ1-4; weak D call: TRBD1 (5 bases). The CDR3 runs to 16 residues. Trimming cost V 0 bases and J 4 bases, with 13 bases left between them. Germline assignment: CDR1 SGDLS and CDR2 YYNGEE.

V and J are TRBV5-3 and TRBJ2-1, with 7 bases lining up with TRBD2. TRBV5-3 has ORF status, its function being uncertain. The CDR3 loop spans 13 amino acids. DNA of the CDR3: TGTGCGTTTAGAGCGGGATTCCGTAATGAGCAGTTCTTC. Protein sequence: CAFRAGFRNEQFF.